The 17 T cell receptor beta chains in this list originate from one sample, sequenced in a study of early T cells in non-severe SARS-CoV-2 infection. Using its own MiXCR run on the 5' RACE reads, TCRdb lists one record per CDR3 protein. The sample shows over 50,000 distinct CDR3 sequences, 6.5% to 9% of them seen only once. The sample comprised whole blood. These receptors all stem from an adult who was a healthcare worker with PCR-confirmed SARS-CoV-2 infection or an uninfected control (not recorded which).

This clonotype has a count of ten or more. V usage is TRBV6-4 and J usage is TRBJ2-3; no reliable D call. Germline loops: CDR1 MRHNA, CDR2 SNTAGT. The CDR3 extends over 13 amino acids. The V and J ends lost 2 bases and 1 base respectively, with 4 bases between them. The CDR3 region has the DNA TGTGCCAGCAGTGACAGGGGCACAGATACGCAGTATTTT. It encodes CASSDRGTDTQYF.

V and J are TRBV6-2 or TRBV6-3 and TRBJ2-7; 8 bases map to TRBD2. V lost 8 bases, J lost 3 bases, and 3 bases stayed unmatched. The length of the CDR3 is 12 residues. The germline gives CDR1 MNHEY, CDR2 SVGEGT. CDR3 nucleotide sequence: TGTGCCAGCTTTGGGACTAGCTACGAGCAGTACTTC. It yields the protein CASFGTSYEQYF.

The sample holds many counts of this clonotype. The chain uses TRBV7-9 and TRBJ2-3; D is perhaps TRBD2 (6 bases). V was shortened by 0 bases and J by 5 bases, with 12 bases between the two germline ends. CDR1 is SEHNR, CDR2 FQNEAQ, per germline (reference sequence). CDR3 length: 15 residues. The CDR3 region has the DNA TGTGCCAGCAGCTTAGCGGGAGGCACCCGAGATACGCAGTATTTT. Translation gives CASSLAGGTRDTQYF.

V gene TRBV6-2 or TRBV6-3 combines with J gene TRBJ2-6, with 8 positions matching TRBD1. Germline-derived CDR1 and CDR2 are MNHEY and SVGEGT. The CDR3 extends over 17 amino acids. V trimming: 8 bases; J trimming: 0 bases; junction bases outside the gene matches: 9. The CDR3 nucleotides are TGTGCCAGCCAAAGGACAGGGACCATCTCTGGGGCCAACGTCCTGACTTTC. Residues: CASQRTGTISGANVLTF.

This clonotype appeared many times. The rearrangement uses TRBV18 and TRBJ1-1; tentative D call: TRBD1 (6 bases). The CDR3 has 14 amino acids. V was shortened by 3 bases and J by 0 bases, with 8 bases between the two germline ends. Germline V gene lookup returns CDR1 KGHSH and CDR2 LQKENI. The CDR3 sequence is CASSPGQLNTEAFF. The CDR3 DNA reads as TGTGCCAGCTCACCTGGACAGCTGAACACTGAAGCTTTCTTT. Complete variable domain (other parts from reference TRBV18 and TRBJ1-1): NAGVMQNPRHLVRRRGQEARLRCSPMKGHSHVYWYRQLPEEGLKFMVYLQKENIIDESGMPKERFSAEFPKEGPSILRIQQVVRGDSAAYFCASSPGQLNTEAFFGQGTRLTVV.

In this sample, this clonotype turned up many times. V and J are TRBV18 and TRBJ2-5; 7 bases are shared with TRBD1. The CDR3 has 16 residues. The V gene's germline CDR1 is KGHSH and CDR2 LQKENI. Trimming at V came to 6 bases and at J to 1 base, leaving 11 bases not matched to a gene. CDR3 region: CASSSATGRIQETQYF. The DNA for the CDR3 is TGTGCCAGCTCCTCGGCGACAGGGCGAATCCAAGAGACCCAGTACTTC.

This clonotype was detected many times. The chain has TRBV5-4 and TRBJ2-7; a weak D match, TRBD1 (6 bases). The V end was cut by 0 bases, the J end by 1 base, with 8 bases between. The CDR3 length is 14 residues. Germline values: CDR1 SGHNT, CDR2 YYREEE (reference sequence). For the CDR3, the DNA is TGTGCCAGCAGCTTGGGGACAGCGTCCTACGAGCAGTACTTC. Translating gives CASSLGTASYEQYF.

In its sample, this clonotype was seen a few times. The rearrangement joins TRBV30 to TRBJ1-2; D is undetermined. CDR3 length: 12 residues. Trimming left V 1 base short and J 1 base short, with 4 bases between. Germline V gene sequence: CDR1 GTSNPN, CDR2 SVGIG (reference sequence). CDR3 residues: CAWSGVNYGYTF. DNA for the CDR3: TGTGCCTGGAGTGGGGTTAACTATGGCTACACCTTC.

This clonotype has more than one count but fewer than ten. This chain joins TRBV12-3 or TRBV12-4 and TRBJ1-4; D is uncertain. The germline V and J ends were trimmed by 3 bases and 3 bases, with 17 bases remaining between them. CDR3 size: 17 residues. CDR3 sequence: CASSFADGPLANEKLFF. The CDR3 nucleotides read TGTGCCAGCAGTTTCGCCGACGGGCCATTGGCTAATGAAAAACTGTTTTTT.

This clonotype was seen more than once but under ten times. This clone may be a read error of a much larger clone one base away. This CDR3 is CASSHGDTEAFF. The CDR3, as DNA: TGTGCCAGCAGCCACGGGGACACTGAAGCTTTCTTT. The V gene is TRBV7-3, the J gene TRBJ1-1; no reliable D call. The CDR3 loop spans 12 amino acids. The V gene's germline CDR1 is SGHTA and CDR2 FQGTGA. Trimming left V 5 bases short and J 3 bases short, with 7 bases between.

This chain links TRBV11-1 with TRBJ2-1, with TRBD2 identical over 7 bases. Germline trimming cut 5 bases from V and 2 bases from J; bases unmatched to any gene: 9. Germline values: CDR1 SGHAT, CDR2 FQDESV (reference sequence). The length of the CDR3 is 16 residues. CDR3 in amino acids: CASSTLTGTTYNEQFF. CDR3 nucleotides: TGTGCCAGCAGCACCCTAACGGGGACTACCTACAATGAGCAGTTCTTC.

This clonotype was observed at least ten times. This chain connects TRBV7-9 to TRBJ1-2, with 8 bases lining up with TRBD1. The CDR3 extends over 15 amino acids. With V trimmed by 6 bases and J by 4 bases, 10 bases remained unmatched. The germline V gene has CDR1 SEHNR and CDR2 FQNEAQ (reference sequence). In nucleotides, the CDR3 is TGTGCCAGCAGTCCAGAAACAGGGGGTGTCTATGGCTACACCTTC. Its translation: CASSPETGGVYGYTF.

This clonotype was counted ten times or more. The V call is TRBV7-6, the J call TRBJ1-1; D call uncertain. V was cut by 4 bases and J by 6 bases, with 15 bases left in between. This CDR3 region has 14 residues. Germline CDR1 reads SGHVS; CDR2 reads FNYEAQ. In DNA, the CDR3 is TGTGCCAGCAGCTCAGCTGGGGATTTATCTGAAGCTTTCTTT. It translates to CASSSAGDLSEAFF. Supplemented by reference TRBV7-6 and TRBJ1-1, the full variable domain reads GAGVSQSPRYKVTKRGQDVALRCDPISGHVSLYWYRQALGQGPEFLTYFNYEAQQDKSGLPNDRFSAERPEGSISTLTIQRTEQRDSAMYRCASSSAGDLSEAFFGQGTRLTVV.

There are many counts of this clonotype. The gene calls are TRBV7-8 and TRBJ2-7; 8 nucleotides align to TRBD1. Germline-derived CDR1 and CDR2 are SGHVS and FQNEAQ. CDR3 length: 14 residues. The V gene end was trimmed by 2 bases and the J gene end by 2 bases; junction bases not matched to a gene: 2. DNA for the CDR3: TGTGCCAGCAGCTTAAGGACAGGGACCTACGAGCAGTACTTC. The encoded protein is CASSLRTGTYEQYF.

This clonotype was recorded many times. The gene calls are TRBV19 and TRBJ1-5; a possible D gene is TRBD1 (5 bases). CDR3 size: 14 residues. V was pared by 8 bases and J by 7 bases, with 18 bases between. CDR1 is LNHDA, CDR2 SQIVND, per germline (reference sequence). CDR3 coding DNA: TGTGCCAGTCAGCGCATCCAGGGACTACAGCCCCAGCATTTT. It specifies CASQRIQGLQPQHF.

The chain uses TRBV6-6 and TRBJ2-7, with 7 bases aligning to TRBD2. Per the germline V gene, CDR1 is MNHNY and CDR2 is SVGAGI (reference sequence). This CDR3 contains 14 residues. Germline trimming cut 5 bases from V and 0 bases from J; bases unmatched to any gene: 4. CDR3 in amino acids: CASSEAGSSYEQYF. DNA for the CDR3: TGTGCCAGCAGTGAAGCGGGAAGCTCCTACGAGCAGTACTTC.

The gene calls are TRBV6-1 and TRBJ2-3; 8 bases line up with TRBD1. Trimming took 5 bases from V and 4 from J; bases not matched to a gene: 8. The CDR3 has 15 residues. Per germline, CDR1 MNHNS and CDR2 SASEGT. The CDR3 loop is CASSQDRVASDTQYF. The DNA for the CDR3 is TGTGCCAGCAGTCAGGACAGGGTTGCCTCAGATACGCAGTATTTT.